The next 28 T cell receptor beta chains were all read from a single sample in a study of radiotherapy plus CTLA-4 blockade in lung cancer. Using immunoSEQ multiplex PCR, the repertoire was profiled, and TCRdb retains in-frame clones only, with some absent. This table has 65,000 to 100,000 clones, 75% to 90% appearing once. Sequences were derived from peripheral blood, sampled from a patient treated with radiotherapy plus ipilimumab. The source of these receptors is a human donor with non-small cell lung cancer who had stable disease on radiotherapy plus ipilimumab.

The chain combines TRBV6-5 with TRBJ1-5, with TRBD1 as a possible D gene (5 bases). There are 13 residues in the CDR3. Germline V gene sequence: CDR1 MNHEY, CDR2 SVGAGI. Deletions cut 6 bases from V and 7 bases from J, with 13 bases between. CDR3: CASRQMRGQPQHF. The CDR3 bases are TGTGCCAGCAGACAGATGAGGGGACAGCCCCAGCATTTT.

The rearrangement links TRBV5-5 to TRBJ2-2; the D gene is possibly TRBD1 (6 bases). The CDR3 extends over 16 amino acids. The germline V and J ends were trimmed by 4 bases and 2 bases, with 15 bases remaining between them. Germline V gene sequence: CDR1 SGHKS, CDR2 YYEKEE (reference sequence). The chain's CDR3 is CASSPRQASNTGELFF. The CDR3 DNA reads as TGTGCCAGCAGCCCCAGACAGGCATCCAACACCGGGGAGCTGTTTTTT.

This clone was found once. J is TRBJ2-7 and V is TRBV9; D unresolved. Germline V gene lookup returns CDR1 SGDLS and CDR2 YYNGEE. The CDR3 length is 11 residues. The V end lost 3 bases, the J end lost 6 bases, and 7 bases lay between the germline ends. The CDR3 is CASSDTGEQYF. The CDR3 nucleotides read TGTGCCAGCAGCGATACTGGCGAGCAGTACTTC.

The chain carries TRBV28 and TRBJ1-5, with 8 bases lining up with TRBD1. Germline assignment: CDR1 MDHEN and CDR2 SYDVKM. The trim removed 7 bases at V and 5 bases at J, leaving 10 bases unmatched. This CDR3 comprises 15 residues. The CDR3 here is CASKPGQGEHQPQHF. In nucleotides, the CDR3 is TGTGCCAGCAAACCCGGACAGGGTGAACATCAGCCCCAGCATTTT.

V gene TRBV7-2 combines with J gene TRBJ2-7; the D gene is possibly TRBD1 (5 bases). The germline CDR1 and CDR2 sequences are SGHTA and FQGNSA. V lost 4 bases, J lost 2 bases, and 18 bases lay in between. The CDR3 contains 16 residues. The CDR3 spells CASSSRRQGSPYEQYF. CDR3 coding DNA: TGTGCCAGCAGCTCAAGACGGCAGGGAAGCCCCTACGAGCAGTACTTC. The entire variable domain, with the rest obtained from reference TRBV7-2 and TRBJ2-7, is as follows: GAGVSQSPSNKVTEKGKDVELRCDPISGHTALYWYRQSLGQGLEFLIYFQGNSAPDKSGLPSDRFSAERTGGSVSTLTIQRTQQEDSAVYLCASSSRRQGSPYEQYFGPGTRLTVT.

This chain joins TRBV5-6 and TRBJ2-5; 13 nucleotides agree with TRBD2. Trimming cost V 6 bases and J 1 base; bases outside gene matches: 15. The CDR3 covers 19 residues. Looked up from germline, CDR1 is SGHDT and CDR2 is YYEEEE. The CDR3 loop is CASISTSGGAWVGQETQYF. Written as DNA, the CDR3 is TGTGCCAGCATCAGCACTAGCGGGGGGGCCTGGGTAGGCCAAGAGACCCAGTACTTC.

In nucleotides, the CDR3 is TGCGCCAGCAGCTTTAATGGGATCTCATCGGTCTACGAGCAGTACTTC. Translation gives CASSFNGISSVYEQYF. The chain recombines TRBV5-1 with TRBJ2-7; D ambiguous. Looked up from germline, CDR1 is SGHRS and CDR2 is YFSETQ. The CDR3 spans 16 residues. The V end was cut by 2 bases, the J end by 3 bases, with 18 bases between. The whole variable domain, remainder taken from reference TRBV5-1 and TRBJ2-7, is KAGVTQTPRYLIKTRGQQVTLSCSPISGHRSVSWYQQTPGQGLQFLFEYFSETQRNKGNFPGRFSGRQFSNSRSEMNVSTLELGDSALYLCASSFNGISSVYEQYFGPGTRLTVT.

The chain is built from TRBV25-1 and TRBJ2-1, with 8 bases fitting TRBD1. J gave up 0 bases and V 5 bases, and 6 bases lay outside the gene matches. The germline V gene has CDR1 MGHDK and CDR2 SYGVNS. This CDR3 spans 16 amino acids. The DNA of the CDR3 is TGTGCCAGCAGTTCGACAGGGGATAACTCCTACAATGAGCAGTTCTTC. Amino acid sequence: CASSSTGDNSYNEQFF.

This chain uses TRBV6-6 with TRBJ2-1, with D possibly matching TRBD2 (5 bases). This CDR3 region has 15 residues. In germline, CDR1 is MNHNY, CDR2 SVGAGI (reference sequence). V was shortened by 6 bases and J by 3 bases, with 15 bases between the two germline ends. In DNA, the CDR3 is TGTGCCAGCAGGCCGTCTAGCTCACTCTACAATGAGCAGTTCTTC. Its protein product is CASRPSSSLYNEQFF.

The rearrangement uses TRBV5-4 and TRBJ2-3; D call uncertain. The CDR3 has 14 amino acids. Per germline, CDR1 SGHNT and CDR2 YYREEE (reference sequence). Trimming removed 1 base at V and 2 bases at J, with 8 bases between. CDR3 sequence reads: CASSLWGYTDTQYF. In DNA form, the CDR3 reads TGTGCCAGCAGCTTGTGGGGATACACAGATACGCAGTATTTT.

The chain's CDR3 is CASSLLSGTAYNEQFF. Here the CDR3 DNA reads TGCGCCAGCAGCTTGCTAAGCGGGACCGCCTACAATGAGCAGTTCTTC. The chain uses TRBV5-1 and TRBJ2-1; 7 positions agree with TRBD2. The V and J ends lost 1 base and 2 bases, in that order; junction bases with no gene match: 6. The CDR3 is made up of 16 amino acids. Looked up from germline, CDR1 is SGHRS and CDR2 is YFSETQ.

This clone is a singleton in its sample. V and J are TRBV5-1 and TRBJ1-4; D perhaps matches TRBD1 (5 bases). CDR3 length: 13 amino acids. Germline CDR1 SGHRS, CDR2 YFSETQ. The V gene lost 2 bases and the J gene lost 8 bases, with 10 bases spanning the gap. The CDR3 region has the DNA TGCGCCAGCAGCTTCGGGGGTGCCGAAAAACTGTTTTTT. This sequence encodes CASSFGGAEKLFF.

The chain employs TRBV28 and TRBJ1-2; D may be TRBD1 (6 bases). CDR1 is MDHEN and CDR2 is SYDVKM in the germline V gene. V dropped 4 bases and J dropped 2 bases, with 14 bases sitting between them. This CDR3 region has 15 residues. CDR3 loop: CASSSPGQGNYGYTF. The CDR3 DNA follows: TGTGCCAGCAGTTCCCCGGGGCAGGGGAACTATGGCTACACCTTC.

The chain combines TRBV4-1 with TRBJ1-4; TRBD1 matches 11 bases. V shed 4 bases, J shed 3 bases, and the junction held 7 bases outside the gene matches. Looked up from germline, CDR1 is MGHRA and CDR2 is YSYEKL. The CDR3 is 17 residues long. CDR3 nucleotide sequence: TGCGCCAGCAGCCCCGGGGACAGGGGGACGGCTAATGAAAAACTGTTTTTT. Encoded protein: CASSPGDRGTANEKLFF.

J is TRBJ2-7 and V is TRBV27; 14 nucleotides align to TRBD2. Trimming removed 6 bases from V and 2 bases from J; junction bases left unmatched: 15. The CDR3 length is 19 residues. In germline, CDR1 is MNHEY, CDR2 SMNVEV (reference sequence). The CDR3 reads CASSISPGTSGGRTYEQYF. Written as DNA, the CDR3 is TGTGCCAGCAGCATCTCACCCGGGACTAGCGGGGGCAGAACCTACGAGCAGTACTTC.

This clone came up a few times. The genes are TRBV7-2 and TRBJ2-3; 7 nucleotides agree with TRBD2. CDR1 and CDR2 (germline): SGHTA, FQGNSA. Germline trimming cut 6 bases from V and 2 bases from J; bases unmatched to any gene: 5. The CDR3 spans 14 residues. CDR3: CASSARDYTDTQYF. CDR3 bases: TGTGCCAGCAGTGCTCGGGACTACACAGATACGCAGTATTTT.

This chain connects TRBV25-1 to TRBJ1-2; TRBD1 aligns across 10 bases. The CDR3 is made up of 16 amino acids. CDR1 and CDR2 (germline): MGHDK, SYGVNS. The V segment lost 3 bases and the J segment 5 bases; nucleotides outside the gene matches: 9. The CDR3 loop is CASSEVEGTGVYGYTF. The DNA of the CDR3 is TGTGCCAGCAGTGAGGTGGAAGGGACAGGGGTGTATGGCTACACCTTC.

This clone was counted only a few times. The rearrangement joins TRBV10-3 to TRBJ2-2; 12 bases agree with TRBD2. V gave up 4 bases and J gave up 6 bases; unmatched junction bases: 0. Germline V CDR1 and CDR2: ENHRY, SYGVKD. CDR3 length: 14 residues. CDR3 loop: CAISGLAGAGELFF. CDR3 sequence (DNA): TGTGCCATCAGTGGACTAGCGGGAGCCGGGGAGCTGTTTTTT.

The rearrangement uses TRBV5-1 and TRBJ2-7; D is possibly TRBD2 (6 bases). Germline lookup yields CDR1 SGHRS and CDR2 YFSETQ. The CDR3 is 15 residues long. V lost 0 bases and J 11 bases, leaving 21 bases between the germline ends. This CDR3 reads CASSLASRGLPPEYF. CDR3 sequence (DNA): TGCGCCAGCAGCTTGGCCAGTAGGGGACTCCCTCCTGAGTACTTC.

V and J are TRBV30 and TRBJ2-7; D remains ambiguous. The V end lost 2 bases, the J end lost 0 bases, and 11 bases lay between the germline ends. The CDR3 has 14 residues. Germline assignment: CDR1 GTSNPN and CDR2 SVGIG (reference sequence). In DNA, the CDR3 is TGTGCCTGGAGTAGAGACTCCAGCTCCTACGAGCAGTACTTC. Its translation is CAWSRDSSSYEQYF.

The chain joins TRBV5-8 to TRBJ1-5, with unresolved D. V shed 0 bases and J shed 4 bases, with 14 bases lying between them. The V gene's germline CDR1 is SGHTS and CDR2 YDEGEE. The CDR3 spans 16 residues. The CDR3 spells CASSLALSQINQPQHF. DNA for the CDR3: TGTGCCAGCAGCTTGGCCCTTTCGCAGATAAATCAGCCCCAGCATTTT.

This sequence joins TRBV11-2 and TRBJ2-7; the D gene is possibly TRBD1 (5 bases). Trimming left V 1 base short and J 1 base short, with 8 bases between. This CDR3 has 14 residues. Germline-derived CDR1 and CDR2 are SGHAT and FQNNGV. CDR3 amino acids: CASSLGGSSYEQYF. In nucleotides, the CDR3 is TGTGCCAGCAGCTTAGGGGGCAGTTCCTACGAGCAGTACTTC.

This clone was recorded only once. The chain joins TRBV4-1 to TRBJ1-4; 9 nucleotides match TRBD1. Per germline, CDR1 MGHRA and CDR2 YSYEKL. The CDR3 is 21 residues long. The trim removed 0 bases at V and 0 bases at J, leaving 14 bases unmatched. CDR3 in amino acids: CASSQEHRDRALVATNEKLFF. Here the CDR3 DNA reads TGCGCCAGCAGCCAAGAACATCGGGACAGGGCCCTCGTTGCAACTAATGAAAAACTGTTTTTT.

A single count supports this clone. This chain joins TRBV28 and TRBJ2-1; no definite D call. V was pared by 4 bases and J by 11 bases, with 15 bases between. This CDR3 region has 13 residues. Germline assignment: CDR1 MDHEN and CDR2 SYDVKM. CDR3 sequence reads: CASSSPSPGQQFF. The CDR3 DNA follows: TGTGCCAGCAGTTCCCCCTCCCCGGGCCAGCAGTTCTTC.

This chain links TRBV28 with TRBJ1-1, with no clear D. This CDR3 has 14 amino acids. Trimming removed 5 bases from V and 1 base from J, with 11 bases in between. The germline V gene has CDR1 MDHEN and CDR2 SYDVKM. CDR3 region: CASSLGRRNTEAFF. The CDR3, as DNA: TGTGCCAGCAGTCTCGGACGGAGGAACACTGAAGCTTTCTTT.

The V call is TRBV5-4, the J call TRBJ1-5; D gene ambiguous. The CDR3 is 13 amino acids. CDR1 and CDR2 (germline): SGHNT, YYREEE (reference sequence). V was shortened by 0 bases and J by 4 bases, with 5 bases between the two germline ends. In DNA, the CDR3 is TGTGCCAGCAGCTTGGAACCTAATCAGCCCCAGCATTTT. Its protein is CASSLEPNQPQHF. The full variable domain, rest sourced from reference TRBV5-4 and TRBJ1-5, is ETGVTQSPTHLIKTRGQQVTLRCSSQSGHNTVSWYQQALGQGPQFIFQYYREEENGRGNFPPRFSGLQFPNYSSELNVNALELDDSALYLCASSLEPNQPQHFGDGTRLSIL.

The chain combines TRBV6-6 with TRBJ1-1, with D perhaps matching TRBD1 (6 bases). CDR1 and CDR2 from the germline V gene are MNHNY and SVGAGI (reference sequence). The CDR3 is 14 residues long. Trimming removed 6 bases at V and 1 base at J, with 12 bases between. The CDR3 sequence: CASSLKGGNTEAFF. The CDR3 region has the DNA TGTGCCAGCAGCCTGAAGGGGGGGAACACTGAAGCTTTCTTT.

Only a few counts were recorded for this clone. This chain uses TRBV5-6 with TRBJ1-2; D is unclear. The CDR3 covers 12 residues. Germline values: CDR1 SGHDT, CDR2 YYEEEE. V gave up 0 bases and J gave up 6 bases, with 6 bases separating them. Here the CDR3 DNA reads TGTGCCAGCAGCTTGGTTTCGGATGGCTACACCTTC. It translates to CASSLVSDGYTF.